These 17 T cell receptor beta chains came from one sample sequenced in a study of vaccination and CD4 T cells after COVID-19. Their recognized antigens are unknown. Time point denoted: late sampling 161 to 241 days after vaccination in a few convalescent patients. Described treatment: roughly 10-day PBMC culture with coronavirus spike peptide pools or control peptides (ViraFEST assay). Sequenced with the Oncomine TCR Beta short-read assay was DNA taken from cultured CD4+ T cells. TCRdb used MiXCR to reprocess the PCR reads, holding one entry per CDR3 protein. Among about 20,000 distinct CDR3 sequences listed, 44% were seen once. Specimen: CD4+ T cells from blood, cultured in vitro, collected about 7 months after SARS-CoV-2 vaccination. These receptors were taken from a human donor who had recovered from COVID-19.

This chain joins TRBV7-2 and TRBJ1-5, with D tentatively TRBD1 (5 bases). CDR1 and CDR2 (germline): SGHTA, FQGNSA. This CDR3 contains 14 residues. V lost 1 base to trimming and J lost 9 bases, with 13 bases between them. CDR3 bases: TGTGCCAGCAGCTTAGTTCTGGGACCGGGGCCCCAGCATTTT. Its protein is CASSLVLGPGPQHF. The whole variable domain, filled in from reference TRBV7-2 and TRBJ1-5, reads GAGVSQSPSNKVTEKGKDVELRCDPISGHTALYWYRQSLGQGLEFLIYFQGNSAPDKSGLPSDRFSAERTGGSVSTLTIQRTQQEDSAVYLCASSLVLGPGPQHFGDGTRLSIL.

This clonotype was detected only a few times. V usage is TRBV7-9 and J usage is TRBJ2-1; 13 bases are a match to TRBD2. This CDR3 is built from 15 residues. Looked up from germline, CDR1 is SEHNR and CDR2 is FQNEAQ (reference sequence). V was pared by 3 bases and J by 14 bases, with 10 bases of the junction left unmatched. As DNA, the CDR3 is TGTGCCAGCAGCTTCGCCGGGACTAGCGGGACTAGGGAGTTCTTC. It yields the protein CASSFAGTSGTREFF.

This clonotype was counted between two and nine times. The chain combines TRBV7-3 with TRBJ2-2, with 11 positions matching TRBD1. The CDR3 is 16 amino acids. J gave up 3 bases and V 5 bases, and 5 bases lay outside the gene matches. Per the germline V gene, CDR1 is SGHTA and CDR2 is FQGTGA. The CDR3 reads CASSDWGQGDTGELFF. In DNA form, the CDR3 reads TGTGCCAGCAGCGACTGGGGACAGGGGGACACCGGGGAGCTGTTTTTT.

This clonotype was detected only a few times. In DNA form, the CDR3 reads TGTGCCAGCACCCAACAGACAGGGATCGAGACCCAGTACTTC. Protein product: CASTQQTGIETQYF. The chain has TRBV6-1 and TRBJ2-5; 7 bases fit TRBD1. V trimming: 7 bases; J trimming: 5 bases; junction bases outside the gene matches: 10. CDR3 size: 14 residues. Germline CDR1 reads MNHNS; CDR2 reads SASEGT.

This clonotype was recorded a few times. The V and J genes are TRBV10-3 and TRBJ2-1; perhaps TRBD1 as D (5 bases). CDR1 is ENHRY, CDR2 SYGVKD, per germline. This CDR3 spans 16 amino acids. V lost 3 bases, J lost 4 bases, and 16 bases lay in between. As DNA, the CDR3 is TGTGCCATCAGTGACCTTTTAAGGGGCGAATACAATGAGCAGTTCTTC. Translating gives CAISDLLRGEYNEQFF.

This clonotype has only a few counts. This rearrangement joins TRBV20-1 to TRBJ1-2; 8 nucleotides agree with TRBD1. With V trimmed by 1 base and J by 2 bases, 3 bases remained unmatched. The CDR3 extends over 14 amino acids. The germline V gene has CDR1 DFQATT and CDR2 SNEGSKA (reference sequence). This chain's CDR3 is CSARAGGANYGYTF. For the CDR3, the DNA is TGCAGTGCTAGAGCAGGGGGCGCGAACTATGGCTACACCTTC.

This clonotype has more than one count but fewer than ten. V gene TRBV24-1 combines with J gene TRBJ2-5; D perhaps matches TRBD2 (6 bases). The CDR3 covers 15 residues. V lost 5 bases, J lost 1 base, and 13 bases lay in between. The germline CDR1 and CDR2 sequences are KGHDR and SFDVKD. CDR3 in DNA: TGTGCCACCAGTGCCGGTGGAGCGGGCCAAGAGACCCAGTACTTC. Protein product: CATSAGGAGQETQYF.

In regard to this clonotype: This is likely a read error, given that the CDR3 carries no conserved phenylalanine or tryptophan at its end. The rearrangement links TRBV10-3 to TRBJ2-7; 10 bases line up with TRBD2. V gave up 6 bases and J gave up 0 bases; unmatched junction bases: 2. The CDR3 sequence is 14 residues long. Germline V gives CDR1 ENHRY, CDR2 SYGVKD. Here the CDR3 DNA reads TGTGCCATCAGAGGACTAGCGGCCTCCTACGAGCAGTACTCC. Its translation is CAIRGLAASYEQYS.

The CDR3 spells CASSLHPPSYEQYF. As DNA, the CDR3 is TGTGCCAGCAGTTTGCACCCACCCTCCTACGAGCAGTACTTC. The chain is built from TRBV28 and TRBJ2-7; D is ambiguous. The CDR3 spans 14 residues. Trimming shortened V by 3 bases and J by 0 bases, and 9 bases separated the two germline ends. The germline V gene has CDR1 MDHEN and CDR2 SYDVKM. The full variable domain, rest sourced from reference TRBV28 and TRBJ2-7, is DVKVTQSSRYLVKRTGEKVFLECVQDMDHENMFWYRQDPGLGLRLIYFSYDVKMKEKGDIPEGYSVSREKKERFSLILESASTNQTSMYLCASSLHPPSYEQYFGPGTRLTVT.

J is TRBJ1-3 and V is TRBV7-8; the D is unclear. V lost 5 bases, J lost 0 bases, and 20 bases lay in between. There are 18 residues in the CDR3. Germline CDR1 SGHVS, CDR2 FQNEAQ. The CDR3, as DNA: TGTGCCAGCAGCCCACACCCGCCTGGCTTTAGCTCTGGAAACACCATATATTTT. Translated, it gives CASSPHPPGFSSGNTIYF. Full variable domain (missing parts from reference TRBV7-8 and TRBJ1-3): GAGVSQSPRYKVAKRGQDVALRCDPISGHVSLFWYQQALGQGPEFLTYFQNEAQLDKSGLPSDRFFAERPEGSVSTLKIQRTQQEDSAVYLCASSPHPPGFSSGNTIYFGEGSWLTVV.

This clonotype appeared once. J is TRBJ2-5 and V is TRBV6-4; no clear D gene. The CDR3 covers 13 residues. V was cut by 7 bases and J by 2 bases, with 11 bases left in between. In germline, CDR1 is MRHNA, CDR2 SNTAGT. The CDR3: CASTQTSQETQYF. The CDR3 region has the DNA TGTGCCAGCACCCAAACGTCACAAGAGACCCAGTACTTC.

The chain carries TRBV27 and TRBJ1-5; the match to TRBD1 covers 9 bases. The CDR3 has 17 residues. V trimming: 6 bases; J trimming: 5 bases; junction bases outside the gene matches: 14. Germline CDR1 is MNHEY and CDR2 is SMNVEV (reference sequence). Here the CDR3 reads CASRVYPPGTGYQPQHF. CDR3 DNA: TGTGCCAGCAGAGTTTACCCCCCGGGGACAGGGTATCAGCCCCAGCATTTT.

The gene calls are TRBV7-2 and TRBJ2-5; D gene ambiguous. CDR1 and CDR2 from the germline V gene are SGHTA and FQGNSA. Trimming shortened V by 1 base and J by 7 bases, and 10 bases separated the two germline ends. CDR3 size: 13 residues. The CDR3 nucleotides are TGTGCCAGCAGCTTAGGACCGCTGGGGACCCAGTACTTC. It translates to CASSLGPLGTQYF. Complete variable domain (other parts from reference TRBV7-2 and TRBJ2-5): GAGVSQSPSNKVTEKGKDVELRCDPISGHTALYWYRQSLGQGLEFLIYFQGNSAPDKSGLPSDRFSAERTGGSVSTLTIQRTQQEDSAVYLCASSLGPLGTQYFGPGTRLLVL.

The chain has TRBV2 and TRBJ1-5; D uncertain. Germline V gene sequence: CDR1 SNHLY, CDR2 FYNNEI. Deletions cut 2 bases from V and 2 bases from J, with 13 bases between. CDR3 length: 16 residues. CDR3 in amino acids: CASSELGTVGNQPQHF. CDR3 coding DNA: TGTGCCAGCAGTGAATTAGGTACGGTAGGCAATCAGCCCCAGCATTTT.

The sample holds a few counts of this clonotype. This sequence joins TRBV15 and TRBJ1-1; 10 bases agree with TRBD1. The CDR3 length is 18 residues. Trimming at V came to 5 bases and at J to 7 bases, leaving 19 bases not matched to a gene. The germline gives CDR1 LNHNV, CDR2 YYDKDF (reference sequence). CDR3 coding DNA: TGTGCCACCAGCCGCCTGGAATTCCGGGACAGGGGACGTGATGAAGCTTTCTTT. It encodes CATSRLEFRDRGRDEAFF.

The chain joins TRBV3-1 to TRBJ1-2; no clear D. The length of the CDR3 is 13 residues. The germline V gene encodes CDR1 LGHDT and CDR2 YNNKEL (reference sequence). The V end was cut by 5 bases, the J end by 2 bases, with 9 bases between. CDR3 sequence reads: CASSTTVNYGYTF. CDR3 nucleotides: TGTGCCAGCAGCACGACGGTGAACTATGGCTACACCTTC. Together with reference TRBV3-1 and TRBJ1-2, the CDR3 gives the full variable domain: DTAVSQTPKYLVTQMGNDKSIKCEQNLGHDTMYWYKQDSKKFLKIMFSYNNKELIINETVPNRFSPKSPDKAHLNLHINSLELGDSAVYFCASSTTVNYGYTFGSGTRLTVV.

V and J are TRBV7-3 and TRBJ2-1, with 14 bases identical to TRBD2. V shed 4 bases, J shed 4 bases, and the junction held 15 bases outside the gene matches. Germline values: CDR1 SGHTA, CDR2 FQGTGA. The CDR3 sequence is 20 residues long. CDR3 coding DNA: TGTGCCAGCAGCTCATCCGGGACTAGCGGGGGAGCACGACTTTACAATGAGCAGTTCTTC. Amino acids: CASSSSGTSGGARLYNEQFF.